Shown below are 28 T cell receptor beta chains from a single sample sequenced in a study of CD8 T cells in Susac syndrome. After extraction with the RNeasy kit, roughly 0.5 to 1 ug of the RNA was reverse transcribed using random hexamers. MiXCR, run by TCRdb on the immunoSEQ multiplex PCR reads, gives a single entry per CDR3 protein. The sample shows 110,000 to 150,000 distinct CDR3 sequences, approximately 94% of them seen only once. The sample taken for sequencing was CD4+ T cells from PBMCs. The source of these receptors is a human donor with Susac syndrome.

The chain links TRBV20-1 to TRBJ2-2, with unresolved D. The CDR3 runs 12 residues. CDR1 is DFQATT and CDR2 is SNEGSKA in the germline V gene (reference sequence). Trimming took off 3 bases at V and 5 bases at J, with 7 bases between the two ends. DNA for the CDR3: TGCAGTGCTAGTTTCAGGACCGGGGAGCTGTTTTTT. Translating it yields CSASFRTGELFF.

The chain recombines TRBV6-6 with TRBJ2-7; D is unclear. This CDR3 region has 14 residues. Trimming stripped 6 bases from V and 2 bases from J, with 14 bases between. Germline CDR1 MNHNY, CDR2 SVGAGI (reference sequence). The CDR3 protein is CASSSGPATYEQYF. DNA of the CDR3: TGTGCCAGCAGCTCCGGGCCTGCCACCTACGAGCAGTACTTC.

The chain couples TRBV28 to TRBJ2-6, with 8 bases fitting TRBD1. Germline trimming cut 6 bases from V and 2 bases from J; bases unmatched to any gene: 6. CDR1 MDHEN and CDR2 SYDVKM come from the germline V gene. This CDR3 spans 16 amino acids. CDR3 sequence (DNA): TGTGCCAGCAGGGCAGAGGACAGGGCTGGGGCCAACGTCCTGACTTTC. Translation gives CASRAEDRAGANVLTF.

This clonotype appeared a single time. This rearrangement joins TRBV4-1 to TRBJ1-5, with D unresolved. Per germline, CDR1 MGHRA and CDR2 YSYEKL. The CDR3 loop spans 15 amino acids. V lost 0 bases and J 6 bases, leaving 12 bases between the germline ends. CDR3 region: CASSQDPVSFQPQHF. CDR3 coding DNA: TGCGCCAGCAGCCAAGATCCCGTCAGCTTTCAGCCCCAGCATTTT.

The chain combines TRBV29-1 with TRBJ2-3; 10 positions agree with TRBD2. This CDR3 has 13 amino acids. With V trimmed by 6 bases and J by 4 bases, 4 bases remained unmatched. Germline CDR1 and CDR2: SQVTM and ANQGSEA. The CDR3 loop is CSVRGLAADTQYF. The CDR3 region has the DNA TGCAGCGTCAGAGGACTAGCGGCAGATACGCAGTATTTT.

Points on this clonotype: An end of the junction does not agree with germline; a read error may underlie this. This chain links TRBV6-5 with TRBJ1-1; the D gene is possibly TRBD1 (6 bases). The CDR3 totals 14 residues. Germline CDR1 MNHEY, CDR2 SVGAGI. As DNA, the CDR3 is TGTGCCAGCAGATACTCCCCAGGGGTTACTGAAGCTTTCTTT. It translates to CASRYSPGVTEAFF.

The chain recombines TRBV2 with TRBJ1-2; maybe TRBD1 (6 bases). Trimming removed 8 bases at V and 0 bases at J, with 22 bases between. This CDR3 has 17 amino acids. Germline V gene sequence: CDR1 SNHLY, CDR2 FYNNEI. The CDR3 DNA reads as TGTGCCAGCTCAGGAGAACACCGGGACACAACTAACTATGGCTACACCTTC. Its protein is CASSGEHRDTTNYGYTF.

The chain combines TRBV15 with TRBJ1-1, with D possibly being TRBD1 (6 bases). Trimming took 4 bases from V and 1 from J, leaving 16 bases between them. The germline gives CDR1 LNHNV, CDR2 YYDKDF (reference sequence). The CDR3 extends over 16 amino acids. The CDR3 reads CATSTGPQTGNTEAFF. The CDR3 DNA is TGTGCCACCAGCACCGGCCCGCAGACAGGGAACACTGAAGCTTTCTTT.

V gene TRBV20-1 combines with J gene TRBJ1-2, with no clear D. Germline assignment: CDR1 DFQATT and CDR2 SNEGSKA (reference sequence). The CDR3 sequence is 12 residues long. V was trimmed by 4 bases and J by 0 bases, leaving 6 bases between them. DNA for the CDR3: TGCAGTGCTACCTTAGCTAACTATGGCTACACCTTC. Protein sequence: CSATLANYGYTF.

In this sample, this clonotype turned up a few times. The J gene is TRBJ1-5, the V gene TRBV14; D not resolved. Between the trimmed V and J ends, which lost 0 bases and 2 bases, there was a span of 14 bases. CDR1 is SGHDN, CDR2 FVKESK, per germline. The CDR3 runs 17 residues. CDR3 sequence (DNA): TGTGCCAGCAGCCAAGATTGGGGAGGGAGGGGCAATCAGCCCCAGCATTTT. Protein product: CASSQDWGGRGNQPQHF.

The CDR3 DNA reads TGTGCCAGCAGCTTAGTCCGTAAGAACACTGAAGCTTTCTTT. Amino acid sequence: CASSLVRKNTEAFF. The J gene is TRBJ1-1, the V gene TRBV11-2; D gene uncertain. CDR1 SGHAT and CDR2 FQNNGV come from the germline V gene. With 1 base removed from V and 1 base from J, the gap between germline ends came to 7 bases. The CDR3 has 14 amino acids.

This clonotype was counted a few times. The chain carries TRBV2 and TRBJ1-5; TRBD1 aligns across 7 bases. Per germline, CDR1 SNHLY and CDR2 FYNNEI. The CDR3 length is 13 residues. V was pared by 5 bases and J by 7 bases, with 5 bases of the junction left unmatched. As DNA, the CDR3 is TGTGCCAGCAGTTACGACAGGGACCAGCCCCAGCATTTT. Residues: CASSYDRDQPQHF.

The DNA for the CDR3 is TGCAGTGCTAGTCCCCGCCTAGCGGGGGGCGGGAATGAGCAGTTCTTC. Its protein is CSASPRLAGGGNEQFF. The V call is TRBV20-1, the J call TRBJ2-1; 11 nucleotides agree with TRBD2. The germline V gene has CDR1 DFQATT and CDR2 SNEGSKA (reference sequence). This CDR3 region has 16 residues. The trim removed 3 bases at V and 7 bases at J, leaving 11 bases unmatched.

This clonotype was found a few times. CDR3: CASSYRGSGANVLTF. CDR3 nucleotides: TGTGCCAGTAGTTACAGGGGGTCTGGGGCCAACGTCCTGACTTTC. The rearrangement links TRBV19 to TRBJ2-6; 8 bases are shared with TRBD1. The CDR3 is made up of 15 amino acids. Germline V CDR1 and CDR2: LNHDA, SQIVND (reference sequence). The junction had 1 base not matched to a gene; V was cut back by 5 bases and J by 1 base.

The V and J genes are TRBV20-1 and TRBJ2-7, with D unresolved. The V and J ends lost 2 bases and 7 bases respectively, with 15 bases between them. This CDR3 is built from 13 residues. Germline lookup yields CDR1 DFQATT and CDR2 SNEGSKA (reference sequence). The CDR3 nucleotides are TGCAGTGCTAGACCCGGATCGATCATGGAGCAGTACTTC. This sequence encodes CSARPGSIMEQYF.

This chain joins TRBV7-8 and TRBJ2-1; TRBD2 matches at 14 bases. This CDR3 region has 15 residues. Germline CDR1 reads SGHVS; CDR2 reads FQNEAQ. After removal of 2 bases from V and 7 bases from J, the junction contained 1 base not matched to a gene. The CDR3 spells CASSLRLAGGNEQFF. Here the CDR3 DNA reads TGTGCCAGCAGCTTACGACTAGCGGGGGGGAATGAGCAGTTCTTC.

The chain combines TRBV7-3 with TRBJ2-2; weak D call: TRBD1 (5 bases). V was clipped by 3 bases and J by 7 bases, with 12 bases between them. The length of the CDR3 is 14 residues. Germline loops: CDR1 SGHTA, CDR2 FQGTGA. CDR3 in amino acids: CASSFGQGIGELFF. The CDR3 nucleotides read TGTGCCAGCAGCTTTGGGCAGGGTATCGGGGAGCTGTTTTTT.

The genes are TRBV12-3 or TRBV12-4 and TRBJ2-3; possible D gene TRBD2, 6 bases. The CDR3 runs to 16 residues. The germline V and J ends were trimmed by 4 bases and 4 bases, with 18 bases remaining between them. CDR3 coding DNA: TGTGCCAGCAGTTCTGGCAGGAGGGGAGGTGCAGATACGCAGTATTTT. Encoded protein: CASSSGRRGGADTQYF.

This chain connects TRBV25-1 to TRBJ2-4; D is unclear. This CDR3 comprises 15 residues. CDR1 and CDR2 from the germline V gene are MGHDK and SYGVNS. V was cut by 9 bases and J by 1 base, with 16 bases left in between. The CDR3 spells CASRAPARAKNIQYF. CDR3 in DNA: TGTGCCAGTCGGGCCCCAGCAAGGGCCAAAAACATTCAGTACTTC.

This chain links TRBV5-1 with TRBJ1-2; D unresolved. V dropped 4 bases and J dropped 3 bases, with 19 bases sitting between them. This CDR3 has 16 amino acids. Germline V gives CDR1 SGHRS, CDR2 YFSETQ. The DNA for the CDR3 is TGCGCCAGCAGCCTGGAGGGAGGACGTCGGCACTATGGCTACACCTTC. Amino acids: CASSLEGGRRHYGYTF.

The V gene is TRBV2, the J gene TRBJ1-1; D remains unclear. V was clipped by 6 bases and J by 0 bases, with 11 bases between them. Per the germline V gene, CDR1 is SNHLY and CDR2 is FYNNEI. CDR3 length: 14 amino acids. CDR3 sequence (DNA): TGTGCCAGCAGCGGCATGGGGATGAACACTGAAGCTTTCTTT. It yields the protein CASSGMGMNTEAFF. Complete variable domain (other parts from reference TRBV2 and TRBJ1-1): EPEVTQTPSHQVTQMGQEVILRCVPISNHLYFYWYRQILGQKVEFLVSFYNNEISEKSEIFDDQFSVERPDGSNFTLKIRSTKLEDSAMYFCASSGMGMNTEAFFGQGTRLTVV.

The genes are TRBV5-1 and TRBJ2-3; D may correspond to TRBD1 or TRBD2 (5 bases each). The V and J ends lost 4 bases and 6 bases respectively, with 9 bases between them. The CDR3 sequence is 12 residues long. The germline CDR1 and CDR2 sequences are SGHRS and YFSETQ. CDR3 sequence: CASSRDGDTQYF. CDR3 DNA: TGCGCCAGCAGCCGGGACGGGGATACGCAGTATTTT.

The chain employs TRBV20-1 and TRBJ2-5; TRBD1 matches 8 bases. Looked up from germline, CDR1 is DFQATT and CDR2 is SNEGSKA (reference sequence). CDR3 length equals 13 residues. Unmatched junction bases numbered 6, after V lost 5 bases and J lost 4 bases. CDR3 sequence: CSAYQGAGETQYF. For the CDR3, the DNA is TGCAGTGCTTATCAGGGGGCTGGAGAGACCCAGTACTTC.

The V and J genes are TRBV20-1 and TRBJ1-2; D is ambiguous. Trimming stripped 5 bases from V and 2 bases from J, with 9 bases between. This CDR3 comprises 12 residues. Germline lookup yields CDR1 DFQATT and CDR2 SNEGSKA (reference sequence). CDR3 in amino acids: CSAATANYGYTF. The CDR3 DNA follows: TGCAGTGCTGCGACGGCAAACTATGGCTACACCTTC.

CDR3 sequence: CSAPSGGAGTDTQYF. DNA for the CDR3: TGCAGTGCGCCGAGCGGGGGGGCCGGCACAGATACGCAGTATTTT. This chain joins TRBV20-1 and TRBJ2-3; 10 positions match TRBD2. This CDR3 region has 15 residues. The junction had 7 bases not matched to a gene; V was cut back by 6 bases and J by 1 base. Germline CDR1 reads DFQATT; CDR2 reads SNEGSKA (reference sequence).

V and J are TRBV20-1 and TRBJ1-5; D gene ambiguous. V gave up 6 bases and J gave up 2 bases, with 14 bases separating them. The CDR3 covers 14 residues. CDR1 is DFQATT and CDR2 is SNEGSKA in the germline V gene (reference sequence). The CDR3 coding sequence is TGCAGTGCAAAGGCCCTTCTCGGCAATCAGCCCCAGCATTTT. Protein product: CSAKALLGNQPQHF.

V usage is TRBV4-1 and J usage is TRBJ1-6; TRBD1 is a possible D gene (5 bases). Germline loops: CDR1 MGHRA, CDR2 YSYEKL. The CDR3 covers 15 residues. With 0 bases removed from V and 7 bases from J, the gap between germline ends came to 10 bases. The CDR3 spells CASSQERGTNSPLHF. In nucleotides, the CDR3 is TGCGCCAGCAGCCAAGAGCGGGGCACGAATTCACCCCTCCACTTT.

The chain combines TRBV29-1 with TRBJ2-7; 9 nucleotides line up with TRBD2. The V segment lost 6 bases and the J segment 0 bases; nucleotides outside the gene matches: 9. In germline, CDR1 is SQVTM, CDR2 ANQGSEA. The CDR3 spans 15 residues. The CDR3: CSVLPTSGVSYEQYF. The DNA for the CDR3 is TGCAGCGTCCTACCGACTAGCGGCGTCTCCTACGAGCAGTACTTC.